This passage covers 7 T cell receptor beta chains from one sample sequenced in a study of low-dose radiotherapy and immunotherapy resistance in tumors. First-strand cDNA used TRAV- and TRBV-specific primers, covering alpha and beta chains. Using a constant-region primer together with a V-primer adapter, TCRs were subjected to about 20 PCR cycles of amplification. A single record per CDR3 protein comes from TCRdb applying MiXCR to the reads. The sample includes about 20,000 distinct CDR3 sequences, around 74% seen only once; the top ten take approximately 10%. The receptor source for this set is a human donor with advanced metastatic prostate, ovarian, gallbladder or colorectal cancer (not recorded which). This table probably holds off-target reads from a library built for another chain.

The V gene is TRBV12-3 or TRBV12-4, the J gene TRBJ2-1; D remains unclear. The V end lost 2 bases, the J end lost 0 bases, and 11 bases lay between the germline ends. There are 16 residues in the CDR3. CDR3 residues: CASSLKGPSSYNEQFF. In nucleotides, the CDR3 is TGTGCCAGCAGTTTAAAGGGCCCGAGCTCCTACAATGAGCAGTTCTTC.

V is TRBV7-2 and J is TRBJ2-7; 10 positions match TRBD1. Germline CDR1 is SGHTA and CDR2 is FQGNSA. The CDR3 loop spans 14 amino acids. The trim removed 5 bases at V and 2 bases at J, leaving 3 bases unmatched. The CDR3 loop reads CASSRGQGTYEQYF. The DNA for the CDR3 is TGTGCCAGCAGCAGGGGACAGGGGACCTACGAGCAGTACTTC.

The chain carries TRBV7-2 and TRBJ1-1; a possible D gene is TRBD1 (5 bases). Trimming stripped 0 bases from V and 5 bases from J, with 10 bases between. Germline CDR1 SGHTA, CDR2 FQGNSA. This CDR3 has 14 amino acids. The CDR3 sequence is CASSLAFRETEAFF. The DNA for the CDR3 is TGTGCCAGCAGCTTAGCGTTCAGGGAGACTGAAGCTTTCTTT.

The CDR3: CASSLASGRGINIQYF. As DNA, the CDR3 is TGTGCCAGTAGTCTGGCTAGCGGTCGGGGGATAAACATTCAGTACTTC. The rearrangement links TRBV19 to TRBJ2-4; 7 nucleotides align to TRBD2. The V and J ends lost 5 bases and 6 bases, in that order; junction bases with no gene match: 13. This CDR3 is built from 16 residues. CDR1 and CDR2 (germline): LNHDA, SQIVND (reference sequence). The full variable domain, in which reference TRBV19 and TRBJ2-4 provide the parts outside the CDR3, is DGGITQSPKYLFRKEGQNVTLSCEQNLNHDAMYWYRQDPGQGLRLIYYSQIVNDFQKGDIAEGYSVSREKKESFPLTVTSAQKNPTAFYLCASSLASGRGINIQYFGAGTRLSVL.

The rearrangement links TRBV4-3 to TRBJ1-1; D remains unclear. The CDR3 contains 14 residues. The germline V gene has CDR1 LGHNA and CDR2 YSLEER. Between the trimmed V and J ends, which lost 4 bases and 0 bases, there was a span of 9 bases. CDR3 amino acids: CASSLDEVNTEAFF. The CDR3 DNA reads as TGCGCCAGCAGCCTAGATGAGGTGAACACTGAAGCTTTCTTT.

This clonotype was seen just once. This rearrangement joins TRBV5-1 to TRBJ1-2; the D gene is possibly TRBD1 (5 bases). Trimming took off 3 bases at V and 2 bases at J, with 14 bases between the two ends. Looked up from germline, CDR1 is SGHRS and CDR2 is YFSETQ. There are 15 residues in the CDR3. The CDR3 loop is CASSSATGANYGYTF. CDR3 DNA: TGCGCCAGCAGCTCAGCTACCGGGGCCAACTATGGCTACACCTTC. Based on the CDR3 plus reference TRBV5-1 and TRBJ1-2, the full variable domain is KAGVTQTPRYLIKTRGQQVTLSCSPISGHRSVSWYQQTPGQGLQFLFEYFSETQRNKGNFPGRFSGRQFSNSRSEMNVSTLELGDSALYLCASSSATGANYGYTFGSGTRLTVV.

J is TRBJ2-1 and V is TRBV20-1; no clear D gene. Germline-derived CDR1 and CDR2 are DFQATT and SNEGSKA (reference sequence). The CDR3 loop spans 12 amino acids. V gave up 7 bases and J gave up 4 bases, with 11 bases separating them. The CDR3: CSVTHRYNEQFF. As DNA, the CDR3 is TGCAGTGTTACCCATCGGTACAATGAGCAGTTCTTC.